The entry that follows covers one TCR beta chain sequence. Its specificity is not known. After isolation, RNA underwent reverse transcription to generate cDNA as the sequencing template. Here immunoSEQ multiplex PCR was the method, and the copy in TCRdb shows in-frame clones only, minus some. The sample records about 19,000 clones, 60% to 70% being singletons. This entry comes from a study of CD8+ T cells in alopecia areata. Sorting of CD4+ cells into CD25+CD127- cells was carried out for roughly five patients. The investigators collected lesional scalp punch biopsies and peripheral blood from alopecia areata patients. Whole-study findings and limits: With patients, TCR sharing proved less clear than in mice, a difference possibly related to HLA. Sequenced scalp T cells also include alphabeta T cells resident in normal skin.

CDR1 is WSHSY, CDR2 SAAADI, per germline. Germline trimming cut 8 bases from V and 6 bases from J; bases unmatched to any gene: 11. There are 15 residues in the CDR3. The origin of this receptor is a human donor with alopecia areata. The chain links TRBV10-2 to TRBJ2-1; 9 nucleotides agree with TRBD2. Sequencing was performed on CD4+ Tregs sorted from blood. The CDR3 protein is CASLGAGGLSNEQFF. CDR3 nucleotide sequence: TGCGCCAGCTTGGGAGCGGGGGGCCTCTCCAATGAGCAGTTCTTC.